A selection of T cell receptor beta chains follows, all from one sample in a study of neurological immune-mediated disorders. From the 5' RACE reads, TCRdb called clonotypes with MiXCR, one entry per CDR3 protein. The table records roughly 25,000 distinct CDR3 sequences, roughly 6.3% of them present only once. The specimen sequenced was PBMCs. The receptors were gathered from a woman in her thirties or forties in good health. The CDR3 runs from the conserved cysteine through the conserved F or W. Each record gives: J gene, V gene, D gene, clone size, CDR3 protein, CDR3 DNA. A D gene is named only where the DNA matches it firmly. Where a row states a size, it is once, few, many or the class of an expanded clone; other rows omit it.

TRBJ2-7,TRBV7-2,TRBD2,many,CASSPGIGRLHEQYF,TGTGCCAGCAGCCCTGGGATCGGGAGGCTCCACGAGCAGTACTTC
TRBJ2-5,TRBV10-3,NA,NA,CAISESAAETQYF,TGTGCCATCAGTGAGTCTGCGGCGGAGACCCAGTACTTC
TRBJ2-3,TRBV5-1,TRBD2,many,CASSPGTSGRTDTQYF,TGCGCCAGCAGCCCGGGGACTAGCGGGAGGACAGATACGCAGTATTTT
TRBJ1-5,TRBV3-1,NA,many,CASSPSGGASNQPQHF,TGTGCCAGCAGCCCTTCGGGGGGGGCAAGCAATCAGCCCCAGCATTTT
TRBJ2-7,TRBV29-1,TRBD1,many,CSAGTGWDEQYF,TGCAGCGCCGGGACAGGGTGGGACGAGCAGTACTTC
TRBJ1-5,TRBV20-1,NA,many,CSASSGFERQPQHF,TGCAGTGCTAGTTCTGGGTTTGAGAGGCAGCCCCAGCATTTT
TRBJ2-1,TRBV5-1,NA,many,CASSQGFSDNNEQFF,TGCGCCAGCAGCCAGGGGTTTAGCGACAACAATGAGCAGTTCTTC
TRBJ1-5,TRBV20-1,NA,many,CSARNRGGRRINQPQHF,TGCAGTGCTAGAAATCGCGGAGGCAGGAGGATCAATCAGCCCCAGCATTTT
TRBJ1-1,TRBV18,TRBD1,many,CASSLQSYDRANTEAFF,TGTGCCAGCTCACTACAAAGTTATGACAGGGCGAACACTGAAGCTTTCTTT
TRBJ2-7,TRBV20-1,TRBD2,many,CSATRLAGDSYEQYF,TGCAGTGCTACCAGACTAGCGGGAGACTCCTACGAGCAGTACTTC
TRBJ2-5,TRBV24-1,TRBD2,many,CATSDPLAGVGETQYF,TGTGCCACCAGTGACCCTCTAGCGGGAGTGGGGGAGACCCAGTACTTC
TRBJ2-3,TRBV29-1,TRBD2,many,CSVGRLAGGVLGATDTQYF,TGCAGCGTTGGGCGACTAGCGGGAGGTGTTTTGGGGGCGACAGATACGCAGTATTTT
TRBJ2-1,TRBV3-1,NA,many,CASSQLGLGGIGGEQFF,TGTGCCAGCAGCCAATTAGGACTAGGGGGGATAGGTGGTGAGCAGTTCTTC
TRBJ2-6,TRBV30,NA,many,CAAPPGSLSGANVLTF,TGTGCCGCGCCCCCAGGGTCACTCTCTGGGGCCAACGTCCTGACTTTC
TRBJ2-3,TRBV7-2,NA,many,CASSFSLPGSTDTQYF,TGTGCCAGCAGCTTTTCTCTCCCGGGGAGCACAGATACGCAGTATTTT
TRBJ2-2,TRBV5-1,TRBD2,many,CASSYLTSGGNTGELFF,TGCGCCAGCAGCTACCTGACTAGCGGAGGGAACACCGGGGAGCTGTTTTTT
TRBJ2-6,TRBV3-1,NA,many,CASSQVIPGPDPLSGANVLTF,TGTGCCAGCAGCCAAGTCATACCGGGCCCCGACCCCCTCTCTGGGGCCAACGTCCTGACTTTC
TRBJ2-1,TRBV5-1,TRBD2,many,CASSSRTSGSRNEQFF,TGCGCCAGCAGCTCCCGGACTAGCGGGAGTAGGAATGAGCAGTTCTTC
TRBJ2-4,TRBV20-1,TRBD2,few,CSAPEGGNIQYF,TGCAGTGCCCCGGAGGGAGGGAACATTCAGTACTTC
TRBJ2-3,TRBV20-1,NA,many,CSAISVQDTQYF,TGCAGTGCTATTAGCGTGCAAGATACGCAGTATTTT
TRBJ1-2,TRBV28,NA,once,CASRLAGFGYTF,TGTGCCAGCAGACTAGCAGGGTTTGGCTACACCTTC
TRBJ2-3,TRBV5-1,TRBD2,few,CASSIAGGRTDTQYF,TGCGCCAGCAGCATAGCGGGAGGACGCACAGATACGCAGTATTTT
TRBJ1-2,TRBV28,TRBD1,many,CASSEDRGLHYGYTF,TGTGCCAGCAGTGAGGACAGGGGGCTGCACTATGGCTACACCTTC
TRBJ2-3,TRBV10-3,NA,many,CAISEGPSTDTQYF,TGTGCCATCAGTGAGGGACCTAGCACAGATACGCAGTATTTT
TRBJ2-2,TRBV6-1,TRBD1,many,CASNTGDTGELFF,TGTGCCAGCAATACAGGGGACACCGGGGAGCTGTTTTTT
TRBJ1-5,TRBV15,TRBD1,many,CATSSHPTGWGGQPQHF,TGTGCCACCAGCAGCCATCCGACAGGGTGGGGGGGTCAGCCCCAGCATTTT
TRBJ2-7,TRBV9,TRBD2,many,CASSVVGTSEILYF,TGTGCCAGCAGCGTAGTAGGGACTAGCGAGATCTTGTACTTC
TRBJ2-3,TRBV3-1,NA,many,CASTSADTQYF,TGTGCCAGCACCTCGGCAGATACGCAGTATTTT
TRBJ2-7,TRBV29-1,TRBD1,many,CSTRQGGSYEQYF,TGCAGCACTAGACAGGGGGGGTCCTACGAGCAGTACTTC
TRBJ2-5,TRBV5-1,NA,many,CASSSGPGETQYF,TGCGCCAGCAGCTCCGGGCCGGGGGAGACCCAGTACTTC
TRBJ2-7,TRBV20-1,NA,many,CSAGLLGGTYEQYF,TGCAGTGCTGGGCTTCTGGGCGGAACCTACGAGCAGTACTTC
TRBJ1-3,TRBV10-3,NA,medium-sized,CAINTEVSGNTIYF,TGTGCCATCAATACGGAGGTCTCCGGAAACACCATATATTTT
TRBJ1-4,TRBV30,NA,many,CAWSRALGEKLFF,TGTGCCTGGAGTAGGGCCCTTGGTGAAAAACTGTTTTTT
TRBJ2-2,TRBV5-1,NA,many,CASSLDRVGTGELFF,TGCGCCAGCAGCTTGGATAGGGTCGGCACCGGGGAGCTGTTTTTT
TRBJ2-5,TRBV7-8,NA,medium-sized,CASSLLWGPQETQYF,TGTGCCAGCAGCTTGCTCTGGGGGCCCCAAGAGACCCAGTACTTC
TRBJ2-3,TRBV12-3/TRBV12-4,TRBD2,many,CASSPSAGGGTDTQYF,TGTGCCAGCAGTCCCTCGGCGGGAGGCGGCACAGATACGCAGTATTTT
TRBJ2-1,TRBV4-2,NA,few,CASSQAEGLNEQFF,TGTGCCAGCAGCCAAGCAGAGGGGTTGAATGAGCAGTTCTTC
TRBJ1-3,TRBV28,TRBD1,NA,CASKTDRSPGNTIYF,TGTGCCAGTAAAACGGACAGGAGCCCCGGAAACACCATATATTTT
TRBJ2-1,TRBV4-3,TRBD2,many,CASSQGGSGLADLNEQFF,TGCGCCAGCAGCCAGGGAGGCTCCGGACTAGCGGATCTCAATGAGCAGTTCTTC
TRBJ1-3,TRBV5-1,NA,many,CASSRDRHDSGNTIYF,TGCGCCAGCAGCCGAGATCGACATGACTCTGGAAACACCATATATTTT
TRBJ2-7,TRBV20-1,TRBD1,many,CSARDPWTGGYEQYF,TGCAGTGCTAGAGATCCTTGGACAGGGGGGTACGAGCAGTACTTC
TRBJ2-2,TRBV7-6,NA,NA,CASSLALQKNTGELFF,TGTGCCAGCAGCTTAGCGTTACAAAAGAACACCGGGGAGCTGTTTTTT
TRBJ2-3,TRBV20-1,TRBD1,many,CSAIRPGQPDTQYF,TGCAGTGCTATTCGTCCGGGACAGCCAGATACGCAGTATTTT
TRBJ2-3,TRBV14,NA,many,CASSRGSTDTQYF,TGTGCCAGCAGCCGGGGTTCGACAGATACGCAGTATTTT
TRBJ2-3,TRBV6-2/TRBV6-3,TRBD2,many,CASALAGVKDTQYF,TGTGCCAGTGCCCTAGCGGGAGTCAAAGATACGCAGTATTTT
TRBJ2-1,TRBV28,NA,many,CASSPLYNEQFF,TGTGCCAGCAGTCCCCTTTACAATGAGCAGTTCTTC
TRBJ2-7,TRBV20-1,NA,many,CSALGQGSGEQYF,TGCAGTGCCCTAGGGCAGGGAAGTGGGGAGCAGTACTTC
TRBJ2-1,TRBV5-1,TRBD2,once,CASSLEPPGGQVRYNEQFF,TGCGCCAGCAGCTTGGAACCCCCGGGAGGGCAGGTCAGGTACAATGAGCAGTTCTTC
TRBJ2-7,TRBV29-1,TRBD1,many,CSVVGQGAYEQYF,TGCAGCGTTGTCGGGCAGGGGGCCTACGAGCAGTACTTC
TRBJ2-2,TRBV29-1,TRBD2,many,CSVGGRAGKTGELFF,TGCAGCGTTGGAGGGAGGGCCGGGAAGACCGGGGAGCTGTTTTTT
TRBJ1-2,TRBV18,TRBD1,many,CASSSRDSDYGYTF,TGTGCCAGCTCATCCCGGGACAGCGACTATGGCTACACCTTC
TRBJ1-2,TRBV20-1,NA,many,CSAMGPGQYGYTF,TGCAGTGCTATGGGTCCGGGGCAGTATGGCTACACCTTC